A single sample is the source of the 8 T cell receptor beta chains below, sequenced in a study of T cells in Graves' hyperthyroidism and ophthalmopathy. What was amplified from RNA transcripts were TCR beta CDR3 regions. In the first-round RT-PCR of the TCR CDR3, the HTBI primer set was used. MiXCR was run by TCRdb on the multiplex PCR reads, yielding one entry per CDR3 protein. The sample records more than 500,000 distinct CDR3 sequences, roughly 15% being singletons. The sample comprised blood. The receptors were sampled from a woman aged 40 to 50 with Graves' ophthalmopathy.

This clonotype was counted a few times. This chain joins TRBV27 and TRBJ2-7, with D maybe TRBD1 (5 bases). This CDR3 contains 15 residues. Trimming removed 5 bases from V and 5 bases from J, with 19 bases in between. CDR1 is MNHEY and CDR2 is SMNVEV in the germline V gene (reference sequence). The chain's CDR3 is CASSPATKTEDEQYF. Written as DNA, the CDR3 is TGTGCCAGCAGTCCCGCTACTAAGACAGAGGACGAGCAGTACTTC.

This clonotype was observed at least ten times. Given a much more abundant clone one base away, this may be a read error. The chain combines TRBV28 with TRBJ2-2, with D hard to call. Trimming took off 3 bases at V and 4 bases at J, with 12 bases between the two ends. CDR1 MDHEN and CDR2 SYDVKM come from the germline V gene. The CDR3 sequence is 15 residues long. CDR3 amino acids: CASSFGLTSTGELFF. CDR3 bases: TGTGCCAGCAGTTTTGGCCTTACGAGCACCGGGGAGCTGTTTTTT.

With regard to this clonotype: The junction differs from germline at one of its ends, possibly a read error. The chain employs TRBV3-1 and TRBJ1-1; no clear D gene. Germline V lookup: CDR1 LGHDT, CDR2 YNNKEL (reference sequence). This CDR3 is built from 13 residues. The CDR3 DNA reads TGTGCCAGCAGCCTTACACCGGGTACTGAAACTTTCTTT. Translated: CASSLTPGTETFF.

This clonotype has ten or more counts. The DNA of the CDR3 is TGTGCCAGCAGTCCAGGGGGCAGCACAGATACGCAGTATTTT. Protein product: CASSPGGSTDTQYF. The chain recombines TRBV12-3 or TRBV12-4 with TRBJ2-3; 8 bases line up with TRBD1. The V and J ends lost 5 bases and 0 bases, in that order; junction bases with no gene match: 1. This CDR3 has 14 amino acids.

This clonotype turned up a few times. This chain links TRBV30 with TRBJ2-1; D unresolved. The V gene lost 5 bases and the J gene lost 6 bases, with 11 bases spanning the gap. The CDR3 loop spans 12 amino acids. CDR1 and CDR2 (germline): GTSNPN, SVGIG (reference sequence). The CDR3 DNA follows: TGTGCCTGGCTCCTGGCTGGCAATGAGCAGTTCTTC. Amino acids: CAWLLAGNEQFF.

This clonotype occurred many times. J is TRBJ2-6 and V is TRBV6-2 or TRBV6-3; no firm D call. CDR1 and CDR2 from the germline V gene are MNHEY and SVGEGT. This CDR3 is 14 amino acids long. Trimming pared 8 bases from V and 0 bases from J, leaving 8 bases between. CDR3 sequence (DNA): TGTGCCAGCGAAATAGGCTCTGGGGCCAACGTCCTGACTTTC. This encodes CASEIGSGANVLTF.

This clonotype was seen ten or more times. This chain links TRBV6-5 with TRBJ2-6; D unclear. Deletions cut 0 bases from V and 13 bases from J, with 13 bases between. The CDR3 has 14 amino acids. The germline V gene has CDR1 MNHEY and CDR2 SVGAGI. CDR3 coding DNA: TGTGCCAGCAGTTACTCCATTAACCGTGAGGTCCTGACTTTC. It translates to CASSYSINREVLTF.

This clonotype has at least ten counts. The genes are TRBV6-2 or TRBV6-3 and TRBJ2-7; D possibly corresponds to TRBD2 (5 bases). The germline V and J ends were trimmed by 7 bases and 6 bases, with 22 bases remaining between them. There are 15 residues in the CDR3. Germline V lookup: CDR1 MNHEY, CDR2 SVGEGT. The CDR3 loop is CASKKPGTKGAEQYF. CDR3 DNA: TGTGCCAGCAAGAAACCGGGAACCAAGGGAGCCGAGCAGTACTTC.